This T cell receptor beta chain was profiled in a study of cytomegalovirus exposure and HLA in healthy donors. Study-wide results and caveats: A later analysis found first-cohort TCR clusters tended to co-occur in the 120 validation repertoires. Many donors shared some public TCRs, even though most TCR sequences were rare. It was approximately 150 TCR beta chains that were listed as cytomegalovirus-associated. A few CMV-associated chains were confirmed in vitro to be specific for CMV antigens.

Comments on this clone: Its antigen is unidentified.

Trimming shortened V by 0 bases and J by 4 bases, and 12 bases separated the two germline ends. Germline CDR1 reads LGHNT; CDR2 reads FRNRAP. CDR3 length: 15 residues. Data came from immunoSEQ multiplex PCR; TCRdb stores just in-frame clones and leaves some out. Among 70,000 or so clones, about 95% were seen once, and the ten largest hold about 0.93%. Sequenced material: PBMCs. This clonotype was obtained from a woman aged 18-29 years in good health and CMV-seronegative. The V and J genes are TRBV12-5 and TRBJ2-5; weak D call: TRBD2 (6 bases). Here the CDR3 reads CASGLVLAGSETQYF. The CDR3, as DNA: TGTGCTAGTGGTTTGGTACTGGCGGGGTCAGAGACCCAGTACTTC.